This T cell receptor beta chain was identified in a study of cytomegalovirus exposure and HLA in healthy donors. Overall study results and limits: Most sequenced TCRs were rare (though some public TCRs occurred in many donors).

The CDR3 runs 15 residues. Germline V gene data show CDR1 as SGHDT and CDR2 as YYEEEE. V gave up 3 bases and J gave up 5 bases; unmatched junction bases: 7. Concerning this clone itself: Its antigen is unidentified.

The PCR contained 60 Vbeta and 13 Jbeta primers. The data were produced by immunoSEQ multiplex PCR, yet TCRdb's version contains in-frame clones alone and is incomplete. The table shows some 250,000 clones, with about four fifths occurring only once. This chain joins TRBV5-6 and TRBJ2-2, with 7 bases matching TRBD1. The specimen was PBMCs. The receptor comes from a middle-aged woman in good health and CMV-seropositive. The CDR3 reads CASSSFDRETGELFF. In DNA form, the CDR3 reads TGTGCCAGCAGCTCTTTTGACAGGGAAACCGGGGAGCTGTTTTTT.